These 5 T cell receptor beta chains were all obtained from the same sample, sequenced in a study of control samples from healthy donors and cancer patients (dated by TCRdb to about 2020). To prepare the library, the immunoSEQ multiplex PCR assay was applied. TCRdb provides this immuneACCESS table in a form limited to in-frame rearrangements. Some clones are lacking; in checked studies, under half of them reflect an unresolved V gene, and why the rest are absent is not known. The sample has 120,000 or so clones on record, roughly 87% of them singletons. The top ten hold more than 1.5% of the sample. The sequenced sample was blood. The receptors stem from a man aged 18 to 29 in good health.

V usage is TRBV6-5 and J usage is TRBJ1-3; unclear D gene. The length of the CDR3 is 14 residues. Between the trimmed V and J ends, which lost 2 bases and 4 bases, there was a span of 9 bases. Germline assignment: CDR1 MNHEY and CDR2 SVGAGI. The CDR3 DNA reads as TGTGCCAGCAGTTACGCGGTCACGGGAAACACCATATATTTT. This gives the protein CASSYAVTGNTIYF.

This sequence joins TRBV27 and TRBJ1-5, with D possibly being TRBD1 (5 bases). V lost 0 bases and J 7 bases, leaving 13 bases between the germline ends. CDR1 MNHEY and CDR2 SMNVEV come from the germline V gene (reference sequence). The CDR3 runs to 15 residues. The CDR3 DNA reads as TGTGCCAGCAGTTTATCTGAGGGGAATCGGCAGCCCCAGCATTTT. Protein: CASSLSEGNRQPQHF.

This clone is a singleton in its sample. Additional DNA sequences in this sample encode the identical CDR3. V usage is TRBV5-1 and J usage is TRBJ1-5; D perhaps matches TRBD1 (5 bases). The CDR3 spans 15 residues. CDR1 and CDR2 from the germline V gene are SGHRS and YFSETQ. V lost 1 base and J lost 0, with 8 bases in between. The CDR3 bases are TGCGCCAGCAGCTTGTCAGGGTATAGCAATCAGCCCCAGCATTTT. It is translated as CASSLSGYSNQPQHF.

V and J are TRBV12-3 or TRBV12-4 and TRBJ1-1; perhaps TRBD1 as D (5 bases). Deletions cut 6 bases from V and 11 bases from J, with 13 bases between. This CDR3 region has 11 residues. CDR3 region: CASRRGEVAFF. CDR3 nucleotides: TGTGCCAGCAGGAGGGGTGAGGTTGCTTTCTTT.

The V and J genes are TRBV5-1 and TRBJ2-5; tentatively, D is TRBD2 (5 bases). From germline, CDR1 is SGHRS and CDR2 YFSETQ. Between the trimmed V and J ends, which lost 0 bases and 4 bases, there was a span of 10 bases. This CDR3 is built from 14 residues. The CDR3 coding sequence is TGCGCCAGCAGCTTGGCGAGGGAGTTAGAGACCCAGTACTTC. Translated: CASSLARELETQYF.